These T cell receptor beta chains were read from a single sample in a study of CD8+ T cells in alopecia areata. Sequencing was performed with immunoSEQ multiplex PCR; in TCRdb, only in-frame clones are kept and a portion is missing. This table has some 210,000 clones, around 66% appearing once. Specimen: CD4+ T cells sorted from blood, collected at week 44, from a patient treated with tofacitinib. The source is a human donor with alopecia areata. CDR3s include the opening cysteine and the closing phenylalanine or tryptophan. The D gene is left open where the match is weak. Size is stated for part of the rows, as once, few or many counts, or as a class when the clone is expanded.

size: NA
D: TRBD1
J: TRBJ1-2
V: TRBV7-6
CDR3: CASSLAGGDGAYGYTF
DNA: TGTGCCAGCAGCTTGGCAGGGGGCGATGGCGCCTATGGCTACACCTTC

size: once
D: NA
J: TRBJ1-1
V: TRBV5-1
CDR3: CASSGWGGGDTEAFF
DNA: TGCGCCAGCAGCGGTTGGGGTGGCGGGGACACTGAAGCTTTCTTT

size: NA
D: TRBD1
J: TRBJ1-2
V: TRBV19
CDR3: CASTPTGVGYGYTF
DNA: TGTGCCAGTACTCCGACAGGGGTGGGCTATGGCTACACCTTC

size: few
D: NA
J: TRBJ2-3
V: TRBV7-2
CDR3: CASSLGGGPDTQYF
DNA: TGTGCCAGCAGCTTAGGAGGGGGGCCAGATACGCAGTATTTT

size: NA
D: TRBD2
J: TRBJ2-3
V: TRBV19
CDR3: CASSNRPGLALDTQYF
DNA: TGTGCCAGTAGCAACCGCCCGGGACTAGCGCTGGATACGCAGTATTTT

size: once
D: NA
J: TRBJ1-2
V: TRBV14
CDR3: CASSQGANYGYTF
DNA: TGTGCCAGCAGCCAAGGCGCTAACTATGGCTACACCTTC

size: NA
D: TRBD2
J: TRBJ2-3
V: TRBV29-1
CDR3: CSVEGTASGGLDTQYF
DNA: TGCAGCGTTGAAGGAACGGCTAGCGGGGGTCTGGATACGCAGTATTTT

size: NA
D: NA
J: TRBJ2-6
V: TRBV5-1
CDR3: CASSLDSGANVLTF
DNA: TGCGCCAGCAGCCTGGACTCTGGGGCCAACGTCCTGACTTTC

size: NA
D: NA
J: TRBJ2-7
V: TRBV7-2
CDR3: CASSLGHGGPEQYF
DNA: TGTGCCAGCAGCTTGGGCCATGGGGGGCCCGAGCAGTACTTC

size: NA
D: NA
J: TRBJ2-3
V: TRBV29-1
CDR3: CSVEPSSGATDTQYF
DNA: TGCAGCGTAGAACCGTCGTCGGGGGCAACAGATACGCAGTATTTT

size: few
D: TRBD1
J: TRBJ2-7
V: TRBV25-1
CDR3: CASSEYGTGFNEQYF
DNA: TGTGCCAGCAGTGAATATGGGACAGGGTTCAACGAGCAGTACTTC